This TCR beta chain derives from a study of neurological immune-mediated disorders. TCRdb re-derived calls from the 5' RACE reads in MiXCR, one entry per CDR3 protein. The profile shows 30,000 to 40,000 distinct CDR3 sequences, less than 5% of them singletons. Ten or more counts support this clonotype. Its antigen is not known. Study observations and caveats: In HTLV-1-associated myelopathy, TCR clonal expansion was greatest, whereas multiple sclerosis had the least, falling below healthy controls.

Trimming took off 2 bases at V and 4 bases at J, with 11 bases between the two ends. Germline assignment: CDR1 MNHEY and CDR2 SVGAGI. CDR3 length equals 14 residues. The chain links TRBV6-5 to TRBJ1-2; tentatively, D is TRBD1 (5 bases). The receptor comes from a man aged 25 to 40 with multiple sclerosis. Sequencing was carried out using PBMCs. The CDR3 here is CASSYAGEFYGYTF. The CDR3 DNA sequence: TGTGCCAGCAGTTACGCGGGGGAGTTCTATGGCTACACCTTC.